This TCR beta chain originates from a study of CD4 T cells in relation to SARS-CoV-2 and coronaviruses. Overall study: PBMCs were cultured with antigen for over 8 days before TCR beta sequencing. Convalescent patients had median age 38.5 years, range about 21 to 80. Of the patients, 8 or 9 were male, 4 female, two Hispanic.

The V end lost 3 bases, the J end lost 1 base, and 6 bases lay between the germline ends. Germline V gene sequence: CDR1 SGHTA, CDR2 FQGTGA. This CDR3 spans 13 amino acids. This table comes from immunoSEQ multiplex PCR, and its TCRdb copy is limited to in-frame clones, with some not included. The repertoire holds about 38,000 clones, with approximately 86% as singletons. To note about this clone: The antigen is undetermined.

Sequenced input: naive CD4+ T cells from PBMCs, cultured in vitro. This sample's subset: naive CD4+ T cells isolated by negative enrichment. This chain connects TRBV7-3 to TRBJ1-1; tentatively, D is TRBD1 (5 bases). The receptor was derived from an adult with COVID-19. The CDR3 sequence: CASSFTGNTEAFF. The CDR3 nucleotides are TGTGCCAGCAGCTTTACAGGGAACACTGAAGCTTTCTTT.